Here is one TCR beta chain with its context. Per the authors' pipeline: It was from reference gene primer amplification that nucleated cell counts were estimated. Profiled with immunoSEQ multiplex PCR; TCRdb holds only in-frame clones, not every one. Clone size and V and J calls were adopted from that table, with D and trimming inferred from the DNA. This table has 110,000 to 150,000 clones, around 90% appearing once. The sample originates from a study of blood T cell repertoires in COVID-19. About the research overall: Acute-phase and convalescent COVID-19 samples originated in the United States, Italy and Spain.

Sequenced: peripheral blood. The receptor was isolated from a man between 65 and 85 years old with acute or convalescent COVID-19.

CDR3 residues: CASSLGVRRETQYF. Here the CDR3 DNA reads TGTGCCAGCAGCCTCGGGGTCCGCCGAGAGACCCAGTACTTC. This chain uses TRBV7-8 with TRBJ2-5; a weak D match, TRBD2 (5 bases). V was shortened by 5 bases and J by 4 bases, with 14 bases between the two germline ends. CDR1 and CDR2 (germline): SGHVS, FQNEAQ. The CDR3 covers 14 residues.